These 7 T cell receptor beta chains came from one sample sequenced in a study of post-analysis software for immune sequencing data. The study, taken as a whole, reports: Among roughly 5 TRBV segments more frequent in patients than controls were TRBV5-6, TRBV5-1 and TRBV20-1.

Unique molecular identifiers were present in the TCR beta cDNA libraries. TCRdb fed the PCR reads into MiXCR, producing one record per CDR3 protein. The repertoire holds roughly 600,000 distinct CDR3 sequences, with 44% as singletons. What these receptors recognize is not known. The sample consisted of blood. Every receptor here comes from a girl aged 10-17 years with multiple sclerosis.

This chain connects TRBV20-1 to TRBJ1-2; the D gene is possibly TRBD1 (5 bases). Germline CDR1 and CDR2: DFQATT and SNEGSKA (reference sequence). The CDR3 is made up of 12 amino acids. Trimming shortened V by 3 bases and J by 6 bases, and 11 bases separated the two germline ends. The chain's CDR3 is CSASPGDHGYTF. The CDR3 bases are TGCAGTGCTAGCCCGGGGGACCATGGCTACACCTTC.

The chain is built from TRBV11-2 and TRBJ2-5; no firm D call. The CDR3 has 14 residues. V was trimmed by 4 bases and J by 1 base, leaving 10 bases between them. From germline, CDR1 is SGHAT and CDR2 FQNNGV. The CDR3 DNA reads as TGTGCCAGCAGCTCAGAGGCCCTCCAAGAGACCCAGTACTTC. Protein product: CASSSEALQETQYF.

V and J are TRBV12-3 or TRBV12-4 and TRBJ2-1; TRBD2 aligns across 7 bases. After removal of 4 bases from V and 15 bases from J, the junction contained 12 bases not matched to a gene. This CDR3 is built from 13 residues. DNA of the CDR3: TGTGCCAGCAGTTCCAGGGAGGGCTTAAGACGGTTCTTC. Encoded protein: CASSSREGLRRFF.

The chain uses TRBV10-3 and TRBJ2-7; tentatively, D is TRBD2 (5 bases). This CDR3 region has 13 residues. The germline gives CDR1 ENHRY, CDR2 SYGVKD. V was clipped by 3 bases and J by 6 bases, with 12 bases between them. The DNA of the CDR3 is TGTGCCATCAGTGACTTGAGGGAGAGCGAGCAGTACTTC. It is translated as CAISDLRESEQYF.

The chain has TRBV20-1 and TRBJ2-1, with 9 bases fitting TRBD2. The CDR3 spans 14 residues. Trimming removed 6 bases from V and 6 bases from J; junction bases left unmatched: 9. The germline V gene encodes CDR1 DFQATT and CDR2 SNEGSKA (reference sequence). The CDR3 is CSAKTGTSLNEQFF. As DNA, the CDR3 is TGCAGTGCGAAGACCGGGACTAGCCTCAATGAGCAGTTCTTC.

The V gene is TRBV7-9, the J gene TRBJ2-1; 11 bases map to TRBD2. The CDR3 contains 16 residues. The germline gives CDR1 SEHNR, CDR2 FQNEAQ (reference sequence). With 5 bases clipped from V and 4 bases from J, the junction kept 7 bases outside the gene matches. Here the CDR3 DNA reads TGTGCCAGCAGCCCGCGGGGACTAGCGGATTACAATGAGCAGTTCTTC. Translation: CASSPRGLADYNEQFF.

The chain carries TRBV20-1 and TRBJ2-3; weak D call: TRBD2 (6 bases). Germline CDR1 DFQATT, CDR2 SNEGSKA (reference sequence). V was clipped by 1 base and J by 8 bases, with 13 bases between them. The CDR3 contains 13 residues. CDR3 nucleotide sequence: TGCAGTGCTAGAGTGGGGGGAATGGGTACGCAGTATTTT. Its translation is CSARVGGMGTQYF.